A single sample is the source of the 30 T cell receptor beta chains below, sequenced in a study of chemoradiotherapy in HPV16-positive cancers. The assay was immunoSEQ multiplex PCR, and TCRdb's table has in-frame clones only and misses some. The sample yields 8,500 to 9,000 clones, around 71% seen once. Sample collection occurred from a patient who underwent chemoradiotherapy. The receptors were gathered from a human donor with HPV-associated anogenital cancer.

The chain links TRBV27 to TRBJ1-5; no reliable D call. CDR3 length: 13 amino acids. Germline V lookup: CDR1 MNHEY, CDR2 SMNVEV (reference sequence). Trimming shortened V by 3 bases and J by 7 bases, and 10 bases separated the two germline ends. The CDR3, as DNA: TGTGCCAGCAGTTTTCAAGTGGGACAGCCCCAGCATTTT. This encodes CASSFQVGQPQHF.

The rearrangement links TRBV7-2 to TRBJ2-3; tentatively, D is TRBD1 or TRBD2 (5 bases each). V was cut by 1 base and J by 6 bases, with 11 bases left in between. The CDR3 covers 14 residues. Germline V lookup: CDR1 SGHTA, CDR2 FQGNSA. The CDR3 loop reads CASSLVAGTDTQYF. The CDR3 DNA reads as TGTGCCAGCAGCTTAGTCGCAGGGACCGATACGCAGTATTTT.

The J gene is TRBJ1-2, the V gene TRBV25-1; D is possibly TRBD1 (5 bases). V was shortened by 3 bases and J by 8 bases, with 16 bases between the two germline ends. In germline, CDR1 is MGHDK, CDR2 SYGVNS. The CDR3 extends over 14 amino acids. CDR3 amino acids: CASSDQGRAEGYTF. CDR3 coding DNA: TGTGCCAGCAGTGATCAGGGACGGGCCGAGGGCTACACCTTC.

The chain combines TRBV7-2 with TRBJ2-5, with D unclear. Germline lookup yields CDR1 SGHTA and CDR2 FQGNSA. This CDR3 is built from 15 residues. The V end was cut by 0 bases, the J end by 2 bases, with 10 bases between. The CDR3 protein is CASSLAPTGQETQYF. The CDR3 DNA follows: TGTGCCAGCAGCTTAGCCCCGACTGGACAAGAGACCCAGTACTTC.

This clone was counted between two and nine times. The gene calls are TRBV30 and TRBJ2-5, with D possibly being TRBD1 (5 bases). This CDR3 contains 14 residues. V was shortened by 0 bases and J by 5 bases, with 13 bases between the two germline ends. Germline V gene data show CDR1 as GTSNPN and CDR2 as SVGIG (reference sequence). The CDR3 sequence is CAWSVKGQSETQYF. The CDR3 DNA reads TGTGCCTGGAGTGTAAAGGGGCAGTCGGAGACCCAGTACTTC.

This clone turned up a few times. V and J are TRBV6-6 and TRBJ1-5, with unresolved D. The CDR3 totals 15 residues. Trimming took 2 bases from V and 1 from J, leaving 9 bases between them. The germline V gene encodes CDR1 MNHNY and CDR2 SVGAGI (reference sequence). CDR3 nucleotide sequence: TGTGCCAGCAGTTACCTGGGTTTCAGCAATCAGCCCCAGCATTTT. Its translation: CASSYLGFSNQPQHF.

The chain uses TRBV11-2 and TRBJ1-5; D gene unclear. This CDR3 is 12 amino acids long. Germline CDR1 and CDR2: SGHAT and FQNNGV. V was shortened by 4 bases and J by 7 bases, with 8 bases between the two germline ends. Written as DNA, the CDR3 is TGTGCCAGCAGCTCATTAGGCCAGCCCCAGCATTTT. The encoded protein is CASSSLGQPQHF.

This clone was recorded only once. As DNA, the CDR3 is TGTGCCAGCAGTTCCGCCAGGGACCGGAATCGACCTGGGCAGTTCTTC. Translated: CASSSARDRNRPGQFF. This rearrangement joins TRBV28 to TRBJ2-1; D is perhaps TRBD1 or TRBD2 (5 bases each). This CDR3 has 16 amino acids. Trimming shortened V by 4 bases and J by 12 bases, and 25 bases separated the two germline ends. Per the germline V gene, CDR1 is MDHEN and CDR2 is SYDVKM.

This sequence joins TRBV7-9 and TRBJ2-1; D gene ambiguous. With 6 bases removed from V and 5 bases from J, the gap between germline ends came to 11 bases. The CDR3 sequence is 13 residues long. Germline assignment: CDR1 SEHNR and CDR2 FQNEAQ (reference sequence). DNA of the CDR3: TGTGCCAGCAGACTCAACAGAGACAATGAGCAGTTCTTC. It specifies CASRLNRDNEQFF. Supplemented by reference TRBV7-9 and TRBJ2-1, the full variable domain reads DTGVSQNPRHKITKRGQNVTFRCDPISEHNRLYWYRQTLGQGPEFLTYFQNEAQLEKSRLLSDRFSAERPKGSFSTLEIQRTEQGDSAMYLCASRLNRDNEQFFGPGTRLTVL.

V gene TRBV5-1 combines with J gene TRBJ2-6; D may be TRBD1 (5 bases). Trimming took 9 bases from V and 0 from J, leaving 16 bases between them. The CDR3 has 16 amino acids. The germline V gene has CDR1 SGHRS and CDR2 YFSETQ. The CDR3 bases are TGCGCCACCGGTTCAGGGTCGAGCTCTGGGGCCAACGTCCTGACTTTC. Translating gives CATGSGSSSGANVLTF.

This clone was picked up a small number of times. The chain has TRBV5-1 and TRBJ2-2; TRBD2 matches at 7 bases. Per germline, CDR1 SGHRS and CDR2 YFSETQ. With V trimmed by 1 base and J by 1 base, 1 base remained unmatched. The CDR3 consists of 15 residues. CDR3 sequence: CASSLPGGNTGELFF. CDR3 DNA sequence: TGCGCCAGCAGCTTGCCGGGGGGGAACACCGGGGAGCTGTTTTTT. The full variable domain, in which reference TRBV5-1 and TRBJ2-2 provide the parts outside the CDR3, is KAGVTQTPRYLIKTRGQQVTLSCSPISGHRSVSWYQQTPGQGLQFLFEYFSETQRNKGNFPGRFSGRQFSNSRSEMNVSTLELGDSALYLCASSLPGGNTGELFFGEGSRLTVL.

The chain has TRBV6-6 and TRBJ2-7; 10 nucleotides line up with TRBD1. V shed 5 bases, J shed 2 bases, and the junction held 9 bases outside the gene matches. CDR3 length: 16 residues. CDR1 MNHNY and CDR2 SVGAGI come from the germline V gene (reference sequence). CDR3 sequence reads: CASSPSPGQGTYEQYF. For the CDR3, the DNA is TGTGCCAGCAGTCCTTCCCCGGGACAGGGGACCTACGAGCAGTACTTC.

The chain is built from TRBV6-1 and TRBJ1-5; D ambiguous. This CDR3 has 13 amino acids. Trimming took off 3 bases at V and 6 bases at J, with 9 bases between the two ends. Germline V gene sequence: CDR1 MNHNS, CDR2 SASEGT. The chain's CDR3 is CASSERVSQPQHF. CDR3 coding DNA: TGTGCCAGCAGTGAGAGGGTGTCTCAGCCCCAGCATTTT.

The J gene is TRBJ2-2, the V gene TRBV9; tentatively, D is TRBD1 (5 bases). V shed 0 bases and J shed 7 bases, with 10 bases lying between them. The CDR3 totals 14 residues. The germline V gene has CDR1 SGDLS and CDR2 YYNGEE. The CDR3 bases are TGTGCCAGCAGCGTAGTACAGGCAGGCGGGGAGCTGTTTTTT. Amino acid sequence: CASSVVQAGGELFF.

This chain joins TRBV28 and TRBJ1-6; unclear D gene. The germline V and J ends were trimmed by 5 bases and 7 bases, with 18 bases remaining between them. Per germline, CDR1 MDHEN and CDR2 SYDVKM. There are 16 residues in the CDR3. The DNA of the CDR3 is TGTGCCAGCAGTGACGGAATAGGACCCAGGAATTCACCCCTCCACTTT. Protein: CASSDGIGPRNSPLHF.

This chain uses TRBV4-1 with TRBJ2-5; D remains ambiguous. The V end was cut by 0 bases, the J end by 7 bases, with 21 bases between. The CDR3 has 17 residues. Germline V CDR1 and CDR2: MGHRA, YSYEKL. The CDR3 sequence: CASSQDSPDAVSLTQYF. The CDR3 region has the DNA TGCGCCAGCAGCCAAGATAGCCCGGACGCTGTTTCTTTGACCCAGTACTTC.

The table lists this clone with a few counts. CDR3 amino acids: CASSLAYNYEQYF. In DNA, the CDR3 is TGTGCCAGCAGCTTAGCTTACAACTACGAGCAGTACTTC. This rearrangement joins TRBV7-2 to TRBJ2-7; no clear D gene. The V end was cut by 0 bases, the J end by 3 bases, with 6 bases between. The CDR3 extends over 13 amino acids. Germline loops: CDR1 SGHTA, CDR2 FQGNSA.

There are a few counts of this clone. This chain links TRBV5-6 with TRBJ2-3; D gene ambiguous. Germline values: CDR1 SGHDT, CDR2 YYEEEE. V lost 5 bases and J 4 bases, leaving 14 bases between the germline ends. The CDR3 totals 14 residues. The CDR3 loop is CASRTKPFSDTQYF. The CDR3 DNA sequence: TGTGCCAGCAGGACCAAACCATTCTCAGATACGCAGTATTTT.

CDR3 loop: CASSAALGDTQYF. The CDR3 bases are TGCGCCAGCAGTGCGGCCCTGGGAGATACGCAGTATTTT. The chain employs TRBV5-1 and TRBJ2-3, with unresolved D. Germline V lookup: CDR1 SGHRS, CDR2 YFSETQ. Trimming left V 5 bases short and J 5 bases short, with 12 bases between. This CDR3 contains 13 residues. The variable domain in full, with the rest retrieved from reference TRBV5-1 and TRBJ2-3, is KAGVTQTPRYLIKTRGQQVTLSCSPISGHRSVSWYQQTPGQGLQFLFEYFSETQRNKGNFPGRFSGRQFSNSRSEMNVSTLELGDSALYLCASSAALGDTQYFGPGTRLTVL.

The V and J genes are TRBV7-9 and TRBJ2-1; TRBD1 agrees at 9 bases. The length of the CDR3 is 16 residues. V gave up 2 bases and J gave up 8 bases; unmatched junction bases: 10. CDR1 and CDR2 from the germline V gene are SEHNR and FQNEAQ (reference sequence). The CDR3 bases are TGTGCCAGCAGCTTAAGTGAGGACAGGGGACGGCATGAGCAGTTCTTC. It specifies CASSLSEDRGRHEQFF.

The chain is built from TRBV30 and TRBJ1-6; no clear D gene. The CDR3 length is 14 residues. Germline-derived CDR1 and CDR2 are GTSNPN and SVGIG (reference sequence). Trimming removed 0 bases at V and 4 bases at J, with 7 bases between. CDR3 sequence: CAWSVLGYNSPLHF. In DNA form, the CDR3 reads TGTGCCTGGAGTGTCCTGGGATATAATTCACCCCTCCACTTT.

The chain links TRBV27 to TRBJ1-5; maybe TRBD1 (5 bases). This CDR3 is built from 15 residues. Trimming took off 6 bases at V and 6 bases at J, with 18 bases between the two ends. CDR1 MNHEY and CDR2 SMNVEV come from the germline V gene (reference sequence). CDR3 loop: CASRSNGVGVQPQHF. CDR3 nucleotides: TGTGCCAGCAGGAGCAATGGGGTGGGGGTTCAGCCCCAGCATTTT.

There are a few counts of this clone. CDR3 DNA sequence: TGTGCCAGCAGCCAATACGCGGACAGGCTGAACACTGAAGCTTTCTTT. Its protein product is CASSQYADRLNTEAFF. The J gene is TRBJ1-1, the V gene TRBV4-2; 7 positions agree with TRBD1. CDR1 and CDR2 (germline): LGHNA, YNFKEQ. This CDR3 is 16 amino acids long. V dropped 2 bases and J dropped 0; count of bases not matched to a gene: 6.

The chain is built from TRBV5-4 and TRBJ2-7; the D is unclear. Germline values: CDR1 SGHNT, CDR2 YYREEE (reference sequence). The CDR3 is made up of 15 amino acids. V lost 0 bases and J lost 3, with 13 bases in between. This chain's CDR3 is CASSLVGTAGYEQYF. DNA for the CDR3: TGTGCCAGCAGCTTGGTGGGTACAGCCGGCTACGAGCAGTACTTC.

This chain connects TRBV10-3 to TRBJ2-5; D call uncertain. CDR1 and CDR2 from the germline V gene are ENHRY and SYGVKD. There are 12 residues in the CDR3. V was pared by 0 bases and J by 4 bases, with 3 bases between. The chain's CDR3 is CAISESRETQYF. The CDR3 DNA is TGTGCCATCAGTGAGTCACGAGAGACCCAGTACTTC.

V usage is TRBV7-6 and J usage is TRBJ2-3; the match to TRBD1 covers 7 bases. The CDR3 runs 16 residues. Losses at the gene ends were 4 bases for V and 1 base for J; bases not matched to a gene: 8. Per germline, CDR1 SGHVS and CDR2 FNYEAQ. The CDR3 DNA follows: TGTGCCAGCAGCTCCAGGGACAGTGGCGGCACAGATACGCAGTATTTT. As protein: CASSSRDSGGTDTQYF.

This chain connects TRBV21-1 to TRBJ2-5; the D call TRBD1 from the table was never checked on the DNA. TRBV21-1 counts as a pseudogene. CDR3 length equals 12 residues. The CDR3 nucleotides read TGTGCCAGCAGCGAGAACAGGGGGCGCGAGTACTTC. Its translation is CASSENRGREYF.

The rearrangement joins TRBV2 to TRBJ2-7; D is possibly TRBD1 (6 bases). CDR1 and CDR2 (germline): SNHLY, FYNNEI. Trimming stripped 3 bases from V and 2 bases from J, with 17 bases between. The CDR3 loop spans 16 amino acids. CDR3 protein: CASSDMGAGNTYEQYF. The DNA for the CDR3 is TGTGCCAGCAGTGATATGGGGGCAGGGAATACCTACGAGCAGTACTTC.

DNA of the CDR3: TGTGCCAGCAGCTTATCTACAGGTGGAAACACCATATATTTT. It specifies CASSLSTGGNTIYF. The chain combines TRBV11-2 with TRBJ1-3, with D tentatively TRBD1 (5 bases). V lost 2 bases and J 3 bases, leaving 8 bases between the germline ends. This CDR3 contains 14 residues. Per the germline V gene, CDR1 is SGHAT and CDR2 is FQNNGV.

V gene TRBV2 combines with J gene TRBJ1-5, with D hard to call. The CDR3 loop spans 13 amino acids. V lost 3 bases to trimming and J lost 4 bases, with 7 bases between them. Germline lookup yields CDR1 SNHLY and CDR2 FYNNEI. The CDR3 DNA reads TGTGCCAGCAGTGAGAACAGAAATCAGCCCCAGCATTTT. Translated, it gives CASSENRNQPQHF.